Below are 7 T cell receptor beta chains sequenced from a single sample in a study of blood T cells in healthy people across ages. A second PCR of about 7 to 12 cycles used a sample-barcoded 5' primer and a J-beta primer mix. One entry per CDR3 protein, called by TCRdb with MiXCR from the 5' RACE reads. Counted here are around 650,000 distinct CDR3 sequences, 40% to 45% occurring once; the ten biggest clones make up 25% to 35%. The specimen was blood. The source is a man of 80 years or more in good health.

The V gene is TRBV5-5, the J gene TRBJ2-2; maybe TRBD1 (6 bases). Germline V lookup: CDR1 SGHKS, CDR2 YYEKEE (reference sequence). Trimming took 0 bases from V and 4 from J, leaving 13 bases between them. The CDR3 totals 16 residues. CDR3 in amino acids: CASSLEPGARTGELFF. As DNA, the CDR3 is TGTGCCAGCAGCTTGGAGCCAGGGGCTCGCACCGGGGAGCTGTTTTTT. Together with reference TRBV5-5 and TRBJ2-2, the CDR3 gives the full variable domain: DAGVTQSPTHLIKTRGQQVTLRCSPISGHKSVSWYQQVLGQGPQFIFQYYEKEERGRGNFPDRFSARQFPNYSSELNVNALLLGDSALYLCASSLEPGARTGELFFGEGSRLTVL.

This clonotype was seen a handful of times. V gene TRBV7-3 combines with J gene TRBJ1-2, with D possibly matching TRBD1 (6 bases). CDR1 is SGHTA, CDR2 FQGTGA, per germline. This CDR3 has 16 residues. V shed 2 bases and J shed 1 base, with 14 bases lying between them. The CDR3 sequence is CASSLDPRGDNYGYTF. The CDR3 region has the DNA TGTGCCAGCAGCTTAGATCCCAGGGGCGATAACTATGGCTACACCTTC.

This clonotype has a handful of counts. DNA of the CDR3: TGTGCCAGCAAACTCACTTTAGAGAATTCCTACGAGCAGTACTTC. Protein sequence: CASKLTLENSYEQYF. The rearrangement joins TRBV4-2 to TRBJ2-7; no clear D. Germline CDR1 is LGHNA and CDR2 is YNFKEQ. Trimming shortened V by 7 bases and J by 1 base, and 17 bases separated the two germline ends. The CDR3 totals 15 residues.

The chain has TRBV20-1 and TRBJ2-5; a possible D gene is TRBD2 (5 bases). V lost 3 bases, J lost 2 bases, and 10 bases lay in between. The CDR3 consists of 13 residues. Germline assignment: CDR1 DFQATT and CDR2 SNEGSKA (reference sequence). In DNA form, the CDR3 reads TGCAGTGCTAGGGGCGGGTGGCAAGAGACCCAGTACTTC. Protein product: CSARGGWQETQYF.

The J gene is TRBJ1-2, the V gene TRBV28; D may be TRBD1 (6 bases). The CDR3 length is 13 residues. With 7 bases removed from V and 6 bases from J, the gap between germline ends came to 15 bases. Germline lookup yields CDR1 MDHEN and CDR2 SYDVKM. CDR3 sequence reads: CASTNQGNHGYTF. CDR3 in DNA: TGTGCCAGCACTAATCAGGGGAACCATGGCTACACCTTC.

V usage is TRBV6-1 and J usage is TRBJ1-1; 7 bases line up with TRBD1. The germline CDR1 and CDR2 sequences are MNHNS and SASEGT. The CDR3 totals 16 residues. Trimming removed 0 bases from V and 1 base from J; junction bases left unmatched: 5. CDR3 protein: CASSEALPGGNTEAFF. For the CDR3, the DNA is TGTGCCAGCAGTGAAGCGCTTCCAGGGGGGAACACTGAAGCTTTCTTT.

The CDR3 nucleotides read TGTGCCAGCGGACGGGCGAGGGAGTACAATGAGCAGTACTTC. As protein: CASGRAREYNEQYF. The genes are TRBV28 and TRBJ2-7, with a possible D match to TRBD2 (5 bases). The V gene lost 8 bases and the J gene lost 7 bases, with 21 bases spanning the gap. CDR1 is MDHEN, CDR2 SYDVKM, per germline. CDR3 length: 14 amino acids.